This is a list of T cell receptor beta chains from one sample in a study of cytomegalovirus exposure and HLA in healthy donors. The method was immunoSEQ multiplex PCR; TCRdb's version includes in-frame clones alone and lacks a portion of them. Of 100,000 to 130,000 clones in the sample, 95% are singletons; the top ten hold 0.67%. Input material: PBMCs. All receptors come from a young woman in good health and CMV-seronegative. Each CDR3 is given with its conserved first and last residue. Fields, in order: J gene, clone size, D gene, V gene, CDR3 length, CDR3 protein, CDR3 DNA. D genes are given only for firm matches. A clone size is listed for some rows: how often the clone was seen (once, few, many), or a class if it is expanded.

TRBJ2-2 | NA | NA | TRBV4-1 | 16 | CASSQGRQGGTGELFF | TGCGCCAGCAGCCAAGGCAGGCAGGGCGGCACCGGGGAGCTGTTTTTT
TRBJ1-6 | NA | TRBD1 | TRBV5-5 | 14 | CASSTGGWNSPLHF | TGTGCCAGCAGCACAGGGGGTTGGAATTCACCCCTCCACTTT
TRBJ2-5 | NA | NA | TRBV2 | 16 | CASSDMWAGNQETQYF | TGTGCCAGCAGTGATATGTGGGCAGGGAACCAAGAGACCCAGTACTTC
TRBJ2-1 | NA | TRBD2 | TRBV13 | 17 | CASSLPRSSGGVNEQFF | TGTGCCAGCAGCTTACCCCGCTCTAGCGGGGGGGTTAATGAGCAGTTCTTC
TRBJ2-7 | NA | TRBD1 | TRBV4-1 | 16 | CASSLAGTGVMGEQYF | TGCGCCAGCAGCCTCGCCGGGACAGGTGTAATGGGCGAGCAGTACTTC
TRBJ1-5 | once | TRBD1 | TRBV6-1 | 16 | CASSEERQGAYQPQHF | TGTGCCAGCAGTGAAGAAAGACAGGGGGCTTATCAGCCCCAGCATTTT
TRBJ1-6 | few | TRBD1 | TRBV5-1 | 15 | CASRDRATINSPLHF | TGCGCCAGCAGGGACAGGGCCACCATAAATTCACCCCTCCACTTT
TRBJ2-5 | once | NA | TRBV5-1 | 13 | CASSLQVSETQYF | TGCGCCAGCAGCTTGCAGGTTTCAGAGACCCAGTACTTC
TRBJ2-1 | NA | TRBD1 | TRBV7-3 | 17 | CASSKGQGALPDNEQFF | TGTGCCAGCAGCAAGGGACAGGGGGCCTTACCTGACAATGAGCAGTTCTTC
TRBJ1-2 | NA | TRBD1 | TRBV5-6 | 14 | CASSAQTGPYGYTF | TGTGCCAGCAGCGCACAGACAGGGCCTTATGGCTACACCTTC
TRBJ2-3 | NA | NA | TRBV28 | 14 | CASSFSGHTDTQYF | TGTGCCAGCAGTTTCAGTGGGCACACAGATACGCAGTATTTT
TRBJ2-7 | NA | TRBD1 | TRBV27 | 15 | CASSSHDRAGYEQYF | TGTGCCAGCAGCTCCCACGACAGGGCCGGGTACGAGCAGTACTTC
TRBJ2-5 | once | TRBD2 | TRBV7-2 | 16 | CASSPGVAGGEETQYF | TGTGCCAGCAGCCCAGGAGTAGCGGGGGGGGAAGAGACCCAGTACTTC
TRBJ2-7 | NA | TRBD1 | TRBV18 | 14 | CASSDRVESYEQYF | TGTGCCAGCTCAGACAGGGTAGAATCCTACGAGCAGTACTTC
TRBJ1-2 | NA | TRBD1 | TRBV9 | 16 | CASSPGGSIGPTGYTF | TGTGCCAGCAGCCCAGGGGGTTCGATAGGGCCCACTGGCTACACCTTC
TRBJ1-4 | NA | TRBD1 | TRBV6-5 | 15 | CASSLIDRDVGKLFF | TGTGCCAGCAGTTTAATCGACAGGGACGTGGGAAAACTGTTTTTT
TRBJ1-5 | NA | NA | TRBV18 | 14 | CASSRAEGNQPQHF | TGTGCCAGCTCGCGGGCGGAGGGCAATCAGCCCCAGCATTTT
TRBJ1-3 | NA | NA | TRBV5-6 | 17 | CASSAEEGGYAGNTIYF | TGTGCCAGCAGCGCGGAGGAGGGTGGGTACGCTGGAAACACCATATATTTT
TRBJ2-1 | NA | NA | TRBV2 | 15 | CASSEARGNYNEQFF | TGTGCCAGCAGTGAAGCACGGGGAAATTACAATGAGCAGTTCTTC
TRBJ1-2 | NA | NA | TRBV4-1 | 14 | CASSQAGSVAGYTF | TGCGCCAGCAGCCAAGCAGGGTCGGTGGCTGGCTACACCTTC
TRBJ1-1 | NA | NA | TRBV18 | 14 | CASSPRQEDTEAFF | TGTGCCAGCTCACCACGGCAGGAAGACACTGAAGCTTTCTTT
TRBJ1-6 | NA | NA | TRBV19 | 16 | CASSIMGAGVNSPLHF | TGTGCCAGTAGTATAATGGGAGCAGGGGTGAATTCACCCCTCCACTTT
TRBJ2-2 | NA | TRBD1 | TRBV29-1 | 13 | CSAGQGRAGELFF | TGCAGCGCCGGACAGGGGAGGGCCGGGGAGCTGTTTTTT
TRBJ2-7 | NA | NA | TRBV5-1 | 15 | CASSLFAGEIYEQYF | TGCGCCAGCAGCTTGTTCGCAGGCGAAATCTACGAGCAGTACTTC
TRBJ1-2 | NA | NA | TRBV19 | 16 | CASSIAEGSSVNGYTF | TGTGCCAGTAGTATAGCAGAGGGATCGTCTGTGAATGGCTACACCTTC
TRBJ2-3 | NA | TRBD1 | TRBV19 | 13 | CASSRDRGDTQYF | TGTGCCAGTAGTCGCGACAGGGGAGATACGCAGTATTTT
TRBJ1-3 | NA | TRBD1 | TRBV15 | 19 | CATSRDMTGWSISGNTIYF | TGTGCCACCAGCAGAGACATGACAGGGTGGTCGATCTCTGGAAACACCATATATTTT
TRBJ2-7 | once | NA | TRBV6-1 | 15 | CASSDNRDTPYEQYF | TGTGCCAGCAGTGATAACCGGGACACGCCCTACGAGCAGTACTTC
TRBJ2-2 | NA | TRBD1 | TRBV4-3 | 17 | CASSQNGGQGSTGELFF | TGCGCCAGCAGCCAAAACGGAGGACAGGGATCCACCGGGGAGCTGTTTTTT
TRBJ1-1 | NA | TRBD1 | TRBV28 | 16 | CASRPGQGALNTEAFF | TGTGCCAGCAGGCCCGGACAGGGGGCTTTGAACACTGAAGCTTTCTTT
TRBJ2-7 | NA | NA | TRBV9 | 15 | CASSRGGGAGVEQYF | TGTGCCAGCAGCCGAGGTGGGGGCGCGGGAGTCGAGCAGTACTTC
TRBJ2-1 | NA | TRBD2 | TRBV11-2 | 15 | CASSLTSGGVDEQFF | TGTGCCAGCAGTTTGACTAGCGGGGGAGTGGATGAGCAGTTCTTC
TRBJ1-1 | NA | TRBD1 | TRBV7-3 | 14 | CASSLGQGAPVAFF | TGTGCCAGCAGCCTAGGACAGGGGGCACCCGTTGCTTTCTTT